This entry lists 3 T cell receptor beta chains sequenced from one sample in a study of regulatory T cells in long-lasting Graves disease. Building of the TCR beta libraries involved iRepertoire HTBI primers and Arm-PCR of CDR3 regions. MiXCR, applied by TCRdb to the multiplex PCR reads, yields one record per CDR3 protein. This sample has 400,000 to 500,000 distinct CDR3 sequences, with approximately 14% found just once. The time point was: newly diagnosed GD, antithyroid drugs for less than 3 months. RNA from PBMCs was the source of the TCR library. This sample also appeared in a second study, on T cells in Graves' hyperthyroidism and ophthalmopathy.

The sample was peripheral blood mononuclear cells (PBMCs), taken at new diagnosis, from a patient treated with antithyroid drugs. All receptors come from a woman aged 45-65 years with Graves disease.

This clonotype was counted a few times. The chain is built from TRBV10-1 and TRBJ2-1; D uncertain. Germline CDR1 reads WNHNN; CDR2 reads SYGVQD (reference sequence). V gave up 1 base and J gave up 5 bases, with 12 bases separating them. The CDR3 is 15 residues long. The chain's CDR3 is CASSEYRELDNEQFF. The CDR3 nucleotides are TGCGCCAGCAGTGAGTATAGAGAGCTTGACAATGAGCAGTTCTTC.

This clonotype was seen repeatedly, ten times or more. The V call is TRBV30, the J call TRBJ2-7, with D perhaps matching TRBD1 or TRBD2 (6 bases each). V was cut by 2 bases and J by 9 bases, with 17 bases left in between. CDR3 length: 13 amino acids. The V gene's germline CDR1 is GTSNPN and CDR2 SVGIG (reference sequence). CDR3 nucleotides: TGTGCCTGGAGTACCGGGACACACGGGGGGCAGTACTTC. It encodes CAWSTGTHGGQYF.

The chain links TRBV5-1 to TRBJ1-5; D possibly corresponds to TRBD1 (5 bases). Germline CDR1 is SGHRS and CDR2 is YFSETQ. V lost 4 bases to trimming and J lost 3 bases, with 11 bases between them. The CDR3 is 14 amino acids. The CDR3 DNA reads TGCGCCAGCAGCCCGGGACGGCCCAATCAGCCCCAGCATTTT. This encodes CASSPGRPNQPQHF. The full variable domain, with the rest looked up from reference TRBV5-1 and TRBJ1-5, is KAGVTQTPRYLIKTRGQQVTLSCSPISGHRSVSWYQQTPGQGLQFLFEYFSETQRNKGNFPGRFSGRQFSNSRSEMNVSTLELGDSALYLCASSPGRPNQPQHFGDGTRLSIL.